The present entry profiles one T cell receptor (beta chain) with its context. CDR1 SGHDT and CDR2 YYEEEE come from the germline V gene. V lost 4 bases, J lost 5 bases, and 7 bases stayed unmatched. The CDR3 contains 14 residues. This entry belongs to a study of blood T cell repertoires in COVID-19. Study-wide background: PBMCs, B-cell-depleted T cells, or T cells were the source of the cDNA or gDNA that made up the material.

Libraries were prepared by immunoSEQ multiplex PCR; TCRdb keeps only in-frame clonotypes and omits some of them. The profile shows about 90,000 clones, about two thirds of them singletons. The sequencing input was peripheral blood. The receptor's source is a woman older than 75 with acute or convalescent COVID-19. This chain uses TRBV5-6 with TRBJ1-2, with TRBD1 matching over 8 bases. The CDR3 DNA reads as TGTGCCAGCAGCGAAGGGTACAGGGGGTATGGCTACACCTTC. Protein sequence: CASSEGYRGYGYTF.